A single sample is the source of the 2 T cell receptor beta chains below, sequenced in a study of T cell responses to AZD1222 COVID-19 vaccine. The table came from immunoSEQ multiplex PCR; TCRdb's copy has only in-frame clones and leaves some out. The sample shows about 82,000 clones, about 80% of them seen only once. The sample in question was peripheral blood, obtained 28 days after the second AZD1222 dose. All receptors come from an adult who received the AZD1222 COVID-19 vaccine.

The V gene is TRBV5-6, the J gene TRBJ2-1; D perhaps matches TRBD1 (6 bases). Trimming took 1 base from V and 7 from J, leaving 12 bases between them. CDR1 and CDR2 (germline): SGHDT, YYEEEE. This CDR3 contains 14 residues. The CDR3 sequence: CASSLQQGVNEQFF. In DNA, the CDR3 is TGTGCCAGCAGCTTGCAACAGGGTGTTAATGAGCAGTTCTTC.

In this sample, this clone turned up once. The chain couples TRBV5-1 to TRBJ1-2, with TRBD1 as a possible D gene (5 bases). Germline lookup yields CDR1 SGHRS and CDR2 YFSETQ. This CDR3 is built from 15 residues. Trimming cost V 0 bases and J 4 bases, with 13 bases left between them. CDR3 DNA: TGCGCCAGCAGCTTGGCTCCTGGGGGAACCTATGGCTACACCTTC. Its translation: CASSLAPGGTYGYTF.